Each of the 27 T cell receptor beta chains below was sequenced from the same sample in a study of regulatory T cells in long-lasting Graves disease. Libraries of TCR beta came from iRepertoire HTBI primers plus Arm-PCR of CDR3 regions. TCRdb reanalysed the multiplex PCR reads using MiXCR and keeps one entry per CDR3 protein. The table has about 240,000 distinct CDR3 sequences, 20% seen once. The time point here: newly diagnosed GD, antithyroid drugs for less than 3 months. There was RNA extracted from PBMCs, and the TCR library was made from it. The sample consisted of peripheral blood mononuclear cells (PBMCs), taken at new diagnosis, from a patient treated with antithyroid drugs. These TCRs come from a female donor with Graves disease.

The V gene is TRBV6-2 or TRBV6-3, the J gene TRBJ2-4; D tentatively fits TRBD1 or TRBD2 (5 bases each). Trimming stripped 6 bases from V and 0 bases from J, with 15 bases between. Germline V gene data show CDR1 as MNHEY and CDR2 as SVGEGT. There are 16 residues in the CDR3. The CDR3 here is CASSPGAALAKNIQYF. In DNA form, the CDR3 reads TGTGCCAGCAGCCCCGGGGCAGCGCTAGCCAAAAACATTCAGTACTTC.

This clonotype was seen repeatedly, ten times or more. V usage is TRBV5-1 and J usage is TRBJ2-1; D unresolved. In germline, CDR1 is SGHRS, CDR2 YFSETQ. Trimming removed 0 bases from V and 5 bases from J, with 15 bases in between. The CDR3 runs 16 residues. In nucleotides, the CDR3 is TGCGCCAGCAGCTTGGCTCCCCCCCCCTCGAACAATGAGCAGTTCTTC. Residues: CASSLAPPPSNNEQFF. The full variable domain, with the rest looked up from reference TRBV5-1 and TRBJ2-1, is KAGVTQTPRYLIKTRGQQVTLSCSPISGHRSVSWYQQTPGQGLQFLFEYFSETQRNKGNFPGRFSGRQFSNSRSEMNVSTLELGDSALYLCASSLAPPPSNNEQFFGPGTRLTVL.

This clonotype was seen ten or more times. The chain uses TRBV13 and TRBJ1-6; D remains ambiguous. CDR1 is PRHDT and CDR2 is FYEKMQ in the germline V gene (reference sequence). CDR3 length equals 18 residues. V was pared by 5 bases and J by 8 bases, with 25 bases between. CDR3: CASSPYNEPGLGDSPLHF. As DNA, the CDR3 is TGTGCCAGCAGCCCCTACAATGAGCCGGGCCTCGGCGATTCACCCCTCCACTTT. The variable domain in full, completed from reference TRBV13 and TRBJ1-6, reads AAGVIQSPRHLIKEKRETATLKCYPIPRHDTVYWYQQGPGQDPQFLISFYEKMQSDKGSIPDRFSAQQFSDYHSELNMSSLELGDSALYFCASSPYNEPGLGDSPLHFGNGTRLTVT.

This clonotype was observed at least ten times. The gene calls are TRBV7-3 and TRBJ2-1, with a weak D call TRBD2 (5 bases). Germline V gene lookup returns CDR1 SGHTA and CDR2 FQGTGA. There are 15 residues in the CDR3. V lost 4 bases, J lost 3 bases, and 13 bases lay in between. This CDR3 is CASSSGPGSYNEQFF. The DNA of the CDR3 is TGTGCCAGCAGCTCGGGTCCGGGAAGCTACAATGAGCAGTTCTTC.

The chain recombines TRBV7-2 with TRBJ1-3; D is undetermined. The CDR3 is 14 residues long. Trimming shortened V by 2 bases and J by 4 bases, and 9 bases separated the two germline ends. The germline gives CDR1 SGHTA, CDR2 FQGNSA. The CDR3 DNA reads TGTGCCAGCAGCTTAAGCAGCTCCGGAAACACCATATATTTT. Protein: CASSLSSSGNTIYF.

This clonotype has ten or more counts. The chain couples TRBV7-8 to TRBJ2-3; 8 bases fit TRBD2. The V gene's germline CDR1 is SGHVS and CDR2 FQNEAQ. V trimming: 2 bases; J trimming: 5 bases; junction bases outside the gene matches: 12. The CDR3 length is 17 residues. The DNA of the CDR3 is TGTGCCAGCAGCTTATATTTGCGGGGGGATCGGGAAGATACGCAGTATTTT. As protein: CASSLYLRGDREDTQYF. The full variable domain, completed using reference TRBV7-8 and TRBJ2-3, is GAGVSQSPRYKVAKRGQDVALRCDPISGHVSLFWYQQALGQGPEFLTYFQNEAQLDKSGLPSDRFFAERPEGSVSTLKIQRTQQEDSAVYLCASSLYLRGDREDTQYFGPGTRLTVL.

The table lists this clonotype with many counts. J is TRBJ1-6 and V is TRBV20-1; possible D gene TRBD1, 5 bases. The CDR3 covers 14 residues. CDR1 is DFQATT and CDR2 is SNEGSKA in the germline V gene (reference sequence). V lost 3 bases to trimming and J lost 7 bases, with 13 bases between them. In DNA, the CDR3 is TGCAGTGCTAGGCGAGGACAACCAAATTCACCCCTCCACTTT. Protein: CSARRGQPNSPLHF.

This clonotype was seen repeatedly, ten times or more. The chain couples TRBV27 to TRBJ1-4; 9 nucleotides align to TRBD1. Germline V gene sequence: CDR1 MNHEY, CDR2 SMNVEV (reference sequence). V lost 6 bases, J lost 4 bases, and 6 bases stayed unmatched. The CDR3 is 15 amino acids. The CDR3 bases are TGTGCCAGCAGGTGGACAGGGGCCCTTAATGAAAAACTGTTTTTT. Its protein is CASRWTGALNEKLFF.

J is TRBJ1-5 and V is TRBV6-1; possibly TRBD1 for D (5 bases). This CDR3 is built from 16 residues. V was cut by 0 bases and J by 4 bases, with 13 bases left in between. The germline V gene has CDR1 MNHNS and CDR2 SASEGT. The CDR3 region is CASSEALGGGNQPQHF. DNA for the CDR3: TGTGCCAGCAGTGAAGCGCTTGGCGGGGGGAATCAGCCCCAGCATTTT.

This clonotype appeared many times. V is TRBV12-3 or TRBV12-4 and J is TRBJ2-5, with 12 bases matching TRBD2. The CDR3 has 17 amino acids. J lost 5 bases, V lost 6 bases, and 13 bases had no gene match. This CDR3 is CASSRGTSGLNGETQYF. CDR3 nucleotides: TGTGCCAGCAGCCGGGGGACTAGCGGGTTGAATGGGGAGACCCAGTACTTC.

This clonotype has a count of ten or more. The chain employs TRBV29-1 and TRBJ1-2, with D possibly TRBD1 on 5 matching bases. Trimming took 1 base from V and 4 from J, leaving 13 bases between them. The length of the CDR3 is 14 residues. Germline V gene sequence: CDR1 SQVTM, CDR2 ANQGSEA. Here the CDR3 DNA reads TGCAGCGTTGAAGGGAGAGGGGAGAGCTATGGCTACACCTTC. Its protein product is CSVEGRGESYGYTF.

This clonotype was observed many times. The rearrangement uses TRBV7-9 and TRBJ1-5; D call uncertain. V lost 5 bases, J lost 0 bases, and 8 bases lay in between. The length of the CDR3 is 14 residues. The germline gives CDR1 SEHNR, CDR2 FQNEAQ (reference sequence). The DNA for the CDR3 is TGTGCCAGCAGCCGCGGTTATAGCAATCAGCCCCAGCATTTT. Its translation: CASSRGYSNQPQHF.

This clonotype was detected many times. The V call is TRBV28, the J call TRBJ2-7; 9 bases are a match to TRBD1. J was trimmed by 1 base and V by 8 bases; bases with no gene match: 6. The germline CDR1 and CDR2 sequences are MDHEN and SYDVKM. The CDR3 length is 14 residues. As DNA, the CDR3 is TGTGCCAGCGATCCGGGACAGGGATCCTACGAGCAGTACTTC. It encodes CASDPGQGSYEQYF. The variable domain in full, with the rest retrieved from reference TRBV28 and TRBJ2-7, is DVKVTQSSRYLVKRTGEKVFLECVQDMDHENMFWYRQDPGLGLRLIYFSYDVKMKEKGDIPEGYSVSREKKERFSLILESASTNQTSMYLCASDPGQGSYEQYFGPGTRLTVT.

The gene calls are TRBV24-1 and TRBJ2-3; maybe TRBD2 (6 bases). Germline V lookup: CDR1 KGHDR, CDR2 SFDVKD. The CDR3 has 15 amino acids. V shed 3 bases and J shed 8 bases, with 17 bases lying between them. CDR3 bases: TGTGCCACCAGTGATGTTGCCACGGGACTGGCTACGCAGTATTTT. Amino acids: CATSDVATGLATQYF.

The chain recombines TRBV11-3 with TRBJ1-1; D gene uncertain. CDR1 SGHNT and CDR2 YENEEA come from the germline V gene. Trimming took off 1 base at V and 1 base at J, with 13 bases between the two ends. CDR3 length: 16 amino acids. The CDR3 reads CASSLAGRDANTEAFF. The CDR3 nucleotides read TGTGCCAGCAGCTTAGCGGGAAGAGACGCGAACACTGAAGCTTTCTTT.

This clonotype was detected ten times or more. The CDR3 protein is CASSHRDGYNEQFF. The CDR3 region has the DNA TGTGCCAGCAGCCACCGGGACGGCTACAATGAGCAGTTCTTC. The chain uses TRBV3-1 and TRBJ2-1, with D perhaps assigned TRBD1 or TRBD2 (5 bases each). The CDR3 totals 14 residues. Trimming pared 3 bases from V and 3 bases from J, leaving 9 bases between. Germline assignment: CDR1 LGHDT and CDR2 YNNKEL (reference sequence).

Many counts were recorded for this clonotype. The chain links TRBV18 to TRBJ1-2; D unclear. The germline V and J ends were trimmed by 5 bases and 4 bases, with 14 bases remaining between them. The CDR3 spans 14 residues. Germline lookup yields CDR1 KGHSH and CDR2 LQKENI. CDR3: CASSTTTEGYGYTF. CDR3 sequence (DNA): TGTGCCAGCTCAACAACGACCGAGGGCTATGGCTACACCTTC.

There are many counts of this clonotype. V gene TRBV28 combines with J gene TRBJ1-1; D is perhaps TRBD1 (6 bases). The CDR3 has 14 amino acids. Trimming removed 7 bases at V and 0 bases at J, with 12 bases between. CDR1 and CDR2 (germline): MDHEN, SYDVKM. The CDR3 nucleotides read TGTGCCAGCATTTCTCAGGGGCTGAACACTGAAGCTTTCTTT. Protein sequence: CASISQGLNTEAFF.

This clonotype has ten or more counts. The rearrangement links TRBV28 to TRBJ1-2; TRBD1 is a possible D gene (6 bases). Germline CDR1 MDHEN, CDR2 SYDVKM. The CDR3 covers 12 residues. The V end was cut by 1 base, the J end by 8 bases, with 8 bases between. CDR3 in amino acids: CASSLSTGGYTF. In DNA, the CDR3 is TGTGCCAGCAGTTTATCCACAGGGGGCTACACCTTC.

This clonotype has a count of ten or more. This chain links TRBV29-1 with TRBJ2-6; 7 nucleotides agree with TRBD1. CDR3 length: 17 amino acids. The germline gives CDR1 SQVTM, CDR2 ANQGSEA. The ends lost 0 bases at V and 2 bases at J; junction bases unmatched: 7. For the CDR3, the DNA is TGCAGCGTTGAAGATCGGGGACAGATCCCTGGGGCCAACGTCCTGACTTTC. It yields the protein CSVEDRGQIPGANVLTF.

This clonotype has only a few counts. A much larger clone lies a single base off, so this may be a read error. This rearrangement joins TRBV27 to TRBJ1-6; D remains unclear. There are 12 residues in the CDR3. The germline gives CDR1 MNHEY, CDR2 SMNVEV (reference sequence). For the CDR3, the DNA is TGTGCCAGCAGTTTTAGCAACTCACCCCTCCGCTTT. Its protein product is CASSFSNSPLRF.

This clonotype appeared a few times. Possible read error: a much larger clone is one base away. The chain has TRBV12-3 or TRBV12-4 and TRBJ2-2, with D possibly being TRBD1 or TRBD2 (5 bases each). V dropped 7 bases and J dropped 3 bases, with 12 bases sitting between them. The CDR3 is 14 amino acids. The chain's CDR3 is CASKRGSDTGELFF. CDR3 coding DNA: TGTGCCAGCAAGAGGGGATCGGACACCGGGGAGCTGTTTTTT.

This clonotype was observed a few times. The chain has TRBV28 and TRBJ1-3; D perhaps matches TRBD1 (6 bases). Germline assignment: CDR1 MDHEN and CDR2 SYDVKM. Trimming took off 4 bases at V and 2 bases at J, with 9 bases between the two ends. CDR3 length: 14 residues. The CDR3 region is CASSWGAAGNTIYF. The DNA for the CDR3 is TGTGCCAGCAGTTGGGGGGCCGCTGGAAACACCATATATTTT.

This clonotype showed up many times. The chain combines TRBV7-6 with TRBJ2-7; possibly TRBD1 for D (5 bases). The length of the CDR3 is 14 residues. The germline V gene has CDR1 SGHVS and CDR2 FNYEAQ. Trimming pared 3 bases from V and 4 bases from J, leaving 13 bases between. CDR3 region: CASSLLAGQYEQYF. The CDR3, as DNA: TGTGCCAGCAGCTTGCTCGCAGGGCAATACGAGCAGTACTTC. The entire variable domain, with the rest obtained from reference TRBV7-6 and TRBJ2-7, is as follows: GAGVSQSPRYKVTKRGQDVALRCDPISGHVSLYWYRQALGQGPEFLTYFNYEAQQDKSGLPNDRFSAERPEGSISTLTIQRTEQRDSAMYRCASSLLAGQYEQYFGPGTRLTVT.

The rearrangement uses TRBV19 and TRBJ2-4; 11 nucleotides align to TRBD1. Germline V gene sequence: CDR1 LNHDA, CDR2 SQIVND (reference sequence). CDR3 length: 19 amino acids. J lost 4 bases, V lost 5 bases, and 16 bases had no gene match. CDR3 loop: CASSEPGQGGRMVKNIQYF. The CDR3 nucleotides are TGTGCCAGTAGTGAACCGGGACAGGGGGGTCGGATGGTGAAAAACATTCAGTACTTC.

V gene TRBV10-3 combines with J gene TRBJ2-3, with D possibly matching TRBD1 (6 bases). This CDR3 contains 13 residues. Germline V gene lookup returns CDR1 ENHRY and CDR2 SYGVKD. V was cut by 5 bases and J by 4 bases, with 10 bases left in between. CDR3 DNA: TGTGCCATCAGTACCGGACAGCCAGATACGCAGTATTTT. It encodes CAISTGQPDTQYF.

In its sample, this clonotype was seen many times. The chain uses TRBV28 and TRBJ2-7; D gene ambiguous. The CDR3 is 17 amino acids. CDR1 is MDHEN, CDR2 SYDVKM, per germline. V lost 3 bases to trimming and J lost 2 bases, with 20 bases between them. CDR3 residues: CASSFRFFAEHTYEQYF. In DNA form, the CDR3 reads TGTGCCAGCAGTTTTAGATTCTTTGCGGAACATACCTACGAGCAGTACTTC.